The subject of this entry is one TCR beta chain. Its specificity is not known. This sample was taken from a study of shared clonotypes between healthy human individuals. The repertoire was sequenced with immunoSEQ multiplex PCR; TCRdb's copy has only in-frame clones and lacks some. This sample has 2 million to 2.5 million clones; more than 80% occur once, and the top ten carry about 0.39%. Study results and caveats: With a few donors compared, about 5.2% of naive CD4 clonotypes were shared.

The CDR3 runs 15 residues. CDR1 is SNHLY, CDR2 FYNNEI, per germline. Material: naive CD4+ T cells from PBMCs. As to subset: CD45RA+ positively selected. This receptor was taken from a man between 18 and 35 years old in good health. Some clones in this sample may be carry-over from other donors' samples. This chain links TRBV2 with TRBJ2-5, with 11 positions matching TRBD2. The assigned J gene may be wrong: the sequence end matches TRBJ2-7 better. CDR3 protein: CASRAGLADSYEQYF. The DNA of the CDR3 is TGTGCCAGCAGGGCGGGACTAGCGGACTCCTACGAGCAGTACTTC.